This TCR beta chain comes out of a study of cytomegalovirus exposure and HLA in healthy donors. With regard to this clone: Its antigen is currently unknown.

This CDR3 is built from 16 residues. V was clipped by 1 base and J by 0 bases, with 10 bases between them. Germline V gene lookup returns CDR1 SGDLS and CDR2 YYNGEE. Study findings and constraints: Rare TCR sequences predominated, though certain public TCRs were found in many donors.

Primers: 60 Vbeta forward and 13 Jbeta reverse. The protocol was immunoSEQ multiplex PCR, while the TCRdb copy is restricted to in-frame clones and leaves out a portion. The repertoire consists of around 160,000 clones, with 60% to 80% occurring once and the leading ten covering over 12%. V is TRBV9 and J is TRBJ2-2; maybe TRBD2 (5 bases). The TCR originated in a man aged 50 or older in good health and CMV-seropositive. Source material: PBMCs. This CDR3 is CASSVSPGTNTGELFF. The CDR3 coding sequence is TGTGCCAGCAGCGTATCCCCCGGGACGAACACCGGGGAGCTGTTTTTT.